A selection of T cell receptor beta chains follows, all from one sample in a study of T-cell reconstitution after alpha-beta-depleted transplantation in children. TCRdb ran MiXCR on the PCR reads and lists one entry per CDR3 protein. The data contain approximately 270,000 distinct CDR3 sequences, roughly a quarter of them singletons. The sequencing used PBMCs, mostly from graft donor cells, collected 360 days after TCRalphabeta/CD19-depleted stem cell transplant. The origin of the receptors is a female patient aged 2-9 years who had a stem cell transplant for congenital amegakaryocytic thrombocytopenia, so the T cells may come from the graft donor. Each CDR3 is given with its conserved first and last residue. The order of the fields is V gene, CDR3 length, J gene, D gene, clone size, CDR3 DNA, CDR3 protein. D genes are given only for firm matches. Clone size is not always given. Where it is, it says once, few, many or a class for expanded clones.

>TRBV5-1|14|TRBJ1-1|.|few
TGCGCCAGCAGCTTTTCGGGGGCGGCCACTGAAGCTTTCTTT
CASSFSGAATEAFF
>TRBV20-1|15|TRBJ2-5|TRBD2|few
TGCAGTGTCTATGCGAGGCTAGCGGGGGGGCAGACCCAGTACTTC
CSVYARLAGGQTQYF
>TRBV4-3|18|TRBJ1-3|TRBD1|.
TGCGCCAGCAGCCAAGCACCCCAGGGGGTGCCGTCTGGAAACACCATATATTTT
CASSQAPQGVPSGNTIYF
>TRBV3-1|18|TRBJ1-5|TRBD1|.
TGTGCCAGCAGCCAAGATTTAGTAGGGACAGCCACCCAGGATACCCAGCATTTT
CASSQDLVGTATQDTQHF
>TRBV6-5|17|TRBJ1-6|.|few
TGTGCCAGCAGTTACTTACAGGGATTGCCCTATAATTCACCCCTCCACTTT
CASSYLQGLPYNSPLHF
>TRBV5-5|15|TRBJ2-1|TRBD2|.
TGTGCCAGCAGGGCGACTAGCGGGGTCTTAGATGAGCAGTTCTTC
CASRATSGVLDEQFF
>TRBV4-1|16|TRBJ1-1|.|few
TGCGCCAGCAGCCTCAGCCCGAGGGACCGTGGTACTGAAGCTTTCTTT
CASSLSPRDRGTEAFF
>TRBV12-3/TRBV12-4|13|TRBJ1-4|.|.
TGTGCCAGCAGTTTACGAGGGAGCGAAAAACTGTTTTTT
CASSLRGSEKLFF
>TRBV2|13|TRBJ1-1|.|few
TGTGCCAGCTCCTCAGGTCGGGGCACTGAAGCTTTCTTT
CASSSGRGTEAFF
>TRBV10-2|17|TRBJ2-3|.|.
TGCGCCAGCACCCGACTCTCAACAGGATCAAGCACAGATACGCAGTATTTT
CASTRLSTGSSTDTQYF
>TRBV5-1|16|TRBJ2-3|TRBD2|few
TGCGCCAGCAGCTTAAAGCGGGGGGCCGTCACAGATACGCAGTATTTT
CASSLKRGAVTDTQYF
>TRBV20-1|14|TRBJ2-5|TRBD2|.
TGCAGTGCAAACGGACTAGCGGGACAAGAGACCCAGTACTTC
CSANGLAGQETQYF
>TRBV20-1|15|TRBJ2-3|.|.
TGCAGTGCTGGAAAAATTCGTCCGGGACGGGATACGCAGTATTTT
CSAGKIRPGRDTQYF
>TRBV7-6|15|TRBJ2-7|TRBD1|.
TGTGCCAGCAGCTTAACGTCGGGACAGGTCTACGAGCAGTACTTC
CASSLTSGQVYEQYF
>TRBV10-3|15|TRBJ2-3|TRBD2|few
TGTGCCATCAGTGAAGAGGGCGGGAGGAAAGATACGCAGTATTTT
CAISEEGGRKDTQYF
>TRBV28|14|TRBJ2-1|TRBD2|.
TGTGCCAGCGTTAAATTGGCGGGGGGAGTTGAGAAGTTCTTC
CASVKLAGGVEKFF
>TRBV3-1|14|TRBJ2-3|.|.
TGTGCCAGCAGGCCGGGACCGGCCACAGATACGCAGTATTTT
CASRPGPATDTQYF
>TRBV19|12|TRBJ1-1|.|.
TGTGCCAGTAGTATAGCCCCAAGTGAAGCTTTCTTT
CASSIAPSEAFF
>TRBV28|14|TRBJ2-2|.|many
TGTGCCAGCACATTCTCCGACTTAGCCGGGGAGCTGTTTTTT
CASTFSDLAGELFF
>TRBV6-1|14|TRBJ1-1|.|few
TGTGCCAGCAGCCTACAAAAGGTGGACACTGAAGCTTTCTTT
CASSLQKVDTEAFF
>TRBV27|15|TRBJ2-1|TRBD2|few
TGTGCCAGCAGCCGGCTAGCGGGGGGTCTCGATGAGCAGTTCTTC
CASSRLAGGLDEQFF
>TRBV7-2|16|TRBJ2-3|TRBD2|few
TGTGCCAGCAGCTTTCGACTAGCGGCGAACACAGATACGCAGTATTTT
CASSFRLAANTDTQYF
>TRBV5-1|15|TRBJ2-1|.|.
TGCGCCAGCAGCTTGGCCCCCTCTAGGGCCAATGAGCAGTTCTTC
CASSLAPSRANEQFF
>TRBV25-1|16|TRBJ1-4|.|.
TGTGCCAGCAGTGAAACCCGCGGTAGGGGGGATGAAAAACTGTTTTTT
CASSETRGRGDEKLFF
>TRBV29-1|13|TRBJ2-1|.|.
TGCAGCGTTGTGCGCCAGGGTCTTCATGAGCAGTTCTTC
CSVVRQGLHEQFF
>TRBV28|15|TRBJ1-1|.|.
TGTGCCAGCAGTTTAAAACGGCTCTGGAACACTGAAGCTTTCTTT
CASSLKRLWNTEAFF
>TRBV2|17|TRBJ2-4|TRBD1|many
TGTGCCAGCAGTGTGAGGACAGGGAGTCTAGCCAAAAACATTCAGTACTTC
CASSVRTGSLAKNIQYF
>TRBV5-1|14|TRBJ2-3|.|.
TGCGCCAGCAGCTTGGGTCAGGGTGGTGTTACGCAGTATTTT
CASSLGQGGVTQYF
>TRBV15|13|TRBJ1-2|.|few
TGTGCCACCAGCATGAGGGGCGGCTATGGCTACACCTTC
CATSMRGGYGYTF
>TRBV28|15|TRBJ2-6|.|.
TGTGCCAGCAGACCAACAGGGCTTGGGGCCAACGTCCTGACTTTC
CASRPTGLGANVLTF
>TRBV20-1|14|TRBJ2-3|.|.
TGCAGTGCCGGGGCCCGGGGGCTATCAGATACGCAGTATTTT
CSAGARGLSDTQYF
>TRBV12-3/TRBV12-4|13|TRBJ2-3|.|many
TGTGCCACGGGACTCTCAATGAGCGATACGCAGTATTTT
CATGLSMSDTQYF
>TRBV29-1|14|TRBJ2-7|.|.
TGCAGCGTTGAAGTTAGGGGGTTAGCCTACGAGCAGTACTTC
CSVEVRGLAYEQYF
>TRBV12-3/TRBV12-4|14|TRBJ2-1|TRBD1|many
TGTGCCAGCAGTTCTGGGACAGGGTTCCATGAGCAGTTCTTC
CASSSGTGFHEQFF
>TRBV12-3/TRBV12-4|15|TRBJ1-4|.|few
TGTGCCAGCAGTTTGGTGGGACGGATTAATGAAAAACTGTTTTTT
CASSLVGRINEKLFF
>TRBV7-6|11|TRBJ2-1|.|.
TGTGCCAGCAGCTTACTCGCGGAGCAGTTCTTC
CASSLLAEQFF
>TRBV27|15|TRBJ2-7|TRBD2|.
TGTGCCAGCCGCGTTTTAGGCGGGGGGAAGTACGAGCAGTACTTC
CASRVLGGGKYEQYF
>TRBV7-2|16|TRBJ2-7|TRBD2|.
TGTGCCAGCAGCTTAGGCATTAGCGGGGGGACCTACGAGCAGTACTTC
CASSLGISGGTYEQYF
>TRBV12-3/TRBV12-4|14|TRBJ1-1|.|.
TGTGCCAGCACTAGGGGCAGCCCGAACACTGAAGCTTTCTTT
CASTRGSPNTEAFF
>TRBV14|13|TRBJ2-2|.|many
TGTGCCAGCAGCCAAGTTGCGGCCGGGGAGCTGTTTTTT
CASSQVAAGELFF
>TRBV6-5|13|TRBJ2-1|.|.
TGTGCCAGCAGTTACCGGTCCTACACTGAGCAGTTCTTC
CASSYRSYTEQFF
>TRBV5-1|13|TRBJ1-5|.|many
TGCGCCAGCAGTCAGGGGAGCAATCAGCCCCAGCATTTT
CASSQGSNQPQHF
>TRBV29-1|12|TRBJ2-7|.|.
TGCAGCGTTGAGGGGAGCTCCTACGAGCAGTACTTC
CSVEGSSYEQYF
>TRBV12-3/TRBV12-4|15|TRBJ2-5|.|few
TGTGCCAGCAGTTTAGGTAGAATGACAGCGGAGACCCAGTACTTC
CASSLGRMTAETQYF
>TRBV28|13|TRBJ2-3|.|.
TGTGCCAGCCGACCGGGGACACAAGGCACGCAGTATTTT
CASRPGTQGTQYF
>TRBV7-2|14|TRBJ1-1|TRBD1|many
TGTGCCAGCAGCGGCCGAGGACAGGGGGCTGAAGCTTTCTTT
CASSGRGQGAEAFF
>TRBV5-1|16|TRBJ2-5|TRBD2|few
TGCGCCAGCTCTCAAGGGTCCAGCGGGAGCCGAGAGACCCAGTACTTC
CASSQGSSGSRETQYF
>TRBV18|15|TRBJ2-7|.|.
TGTGCCAGCTCGGACCAGGGTACCTCATCCTACGAGCAGTACTTC
CASSDQGTSSYEQYF
>TRBV7-9|17|TRBJ2-1|TRBD2|once
TGTGCCAGCAGCTTGCGAAGGCGGGAGGGCCTATACAATGAGCAGTTCTTC
CASSLRRREGLYNEQFF
>TRBV6-6|13|TRBJ1-2|.|few
TGTGCCAGCTCGTCCGTAACTAACTATGGCTACACCTTC
CASSSVTNYGYTF
>TRBV4-1|18|TRBJ1-3|.|few
TGCGCCAGCAGCCAAGAGAGCCCAGGGACTAGCTCTGGAAACACCATATATTTT
CASSQESPGTSSGNTIYF
>TRBV9|15|TRBJ1-1|.|once
TGTGCCAGCAGCCCCCTCGGTCCCCAGAACACTGAAGCTTTCTTT
CASSPLGPQNTEAFF